The clone carrying this TCR beta chain was found a few times. This entry comes from a study of blood T cell repertoires in COVID-19. The overall study: Samples representing acute and convalescent COVID-19 were sourced from the United States, Italy and Spain. Nucleic acid was either cDNA or gDNA, and it came from T cells, B-cell-depleted T cells, or PBMCs.

As handled by the study authors: Estimated nucleated cell counts came from reference gene primer amplification. Data came from immunoSEQ multiplex PCR; TCRdb stores just in-frame clones and leaves some out. That table furnishes V, J and clone size, whereas the DNA furnished D and trimming. The sample lists 150,000 to 180,000 clones; 70% to 90% were seen once. Sequences were obtained from peripheral blood. The clonotype comes from a woman in her sixties or seventies with acute or convalescent COVID-19.

The CDR3 here is CASSFIGDTEAFF. CDR3 coding DNA: TGTGCCAGCAGTTTTATCGGGGACACTGAAGCTTTCTTT. This chain links TRBV28 with TRBJ1-1, with unresolved D. Germline CDR1 and CDR2: MDHEN and SYDVKM. The CDR3 runs to 13 residues. V lost 3 bases, J lost 3 bases, and 8 bases lay in between.